The clone carrying this T cell receptor beta chain was seen a single time. What it binds is not known. CDR1 is ENHRY, CDR2 SYGVKD, per germline. This CDR3 spans 16 amino acids. Between the trimmed V and J ends, which lost 4 bases and 2 bases, there was a span of 16 bases. Profiling relied on immunoSEQ multiplex PCR, and the TCRdb table lists in-frame clones only, not all of them. The data hold about 1.5 million clones, with around 97% observed a single time. This entry belongs to a study of shared clonotypes between healthy human individuals. Study-level findings and limits: Against clonotypes common to all four donors, non-shared ones had lower generation probabilities.

The sequencing sample was made of naive CD4+ T cells sorted from blood. As for subset: CD45RA+ positively selected. The origin of this receptor is a man aged 25-45 years in good health. The rearrangement uses TRBV10-3 and TRBJ2-3; perhaps TRBD2 as D (5 bases). The CDR3 sequence: CAISASPEASTDTQYF. CDR3 nucleotide sequence: TGTGCCATCAGTGCGTCCCCGGAGGCCTCCACAGATACGCAGTATTTT.